This T cell receptor (beta chain) was sequenced in a study of T cell responses to AZD1222 COVID-19 vaccine. Study conclusions and caveats: Spike-specific TCR breadth and depth grew following two AZD1222 doses. Clonal diversity was possibly underestimated, and the donors were mostly white British, with more females. The study sampled repertoires only after the peak T cell response. The CD4 TCRs associated with vaccination extended across spike and predominated at 160-218 and 743-854.

Profiling relied on immunoSEQ multiplex PCR, and the TCRdb table lists in-frame clones only, not all of them. Among more than 85,000 clones listed, 88% were seen once. The CDR3 consists of 18 residues. Germline CDR1 is SGHDT and CDR2 is YYEEEE. V lost 3 bases to trimming and J lost 0 bases, with 21 bases between them. As regards this clone: The antigen remains undetermined.

Here the sequenced sample was peripheral blood, taken on day 0 of MenACWY control vaccination. The receptor comes from an adult in good health. The J gene is TRBJ1-2, the V gene TRBV5-6, with D maybe TRBD1 (6 bases). The CDR3 coding sequence is TGTGCCAGCAGCTACTTCCTTAGGGTGAGGGGGTCTAACTATGGCTACACCTTC. Translating it yields CASSYFLRVRGSNYGYTF.